These 13 T cell receptor beta chains were all obtained from the same sample, sequenced in a study of blood T cell repertoires in COVID-19. Only in-frame clones appear in the TCRdb table, and some are missing; sequencing was by immunoSEQ multiplex PCR. The sample includes more than 150,000 clones, roughly four fifths of them seen just once. The sample taken for sequencing was peripheral blood. The receptors were sampled from a woman younger than 45 with acute or convalescent COVID-19.

V gene TRBV5-1 combines with J gene TRBJ2-7; 9 nucleotides align to TRBD1. Germline V lookup: CDR1 SGHRS, CDR2 YFSETQ. The CDR3 sequence is 15 residues long. J was trimmed by 5 bases and V by 1 base; bases with no gene match: 7. CDR3 region: CASSLIQGAWDEQYF. DNA of the CDR3: TGCGCCAGCAGCTTGATACAGGGGGCGTGGGACGAGCAGTACTTC.

The gene calls are TRBV3-1 (or the pseudogene TRBV3-2) and TRBJ2-5; 7 bases line up with TRBD1. This CDR3 region has 16 residues. V lost 0 bases and J lost 2; bases outside the gene matches: 6. The V gene's germline CDR1 is LGHDT and CDR2 YNNKEL (reference sequence). Here the CDR3 DNA reads TGTGCCAGCAGCCAAGATAGCCCGGGACAGCAAGAGACCCAGTACTTC. Its translation is CASSQDSPGQQETQYF.

The chain uses TRBV19 and TRBJ1-1; 8 nucleotides align to TRBD1. V was pared by 4 bases and J by 6 bases, with 13 bases of the junction left unmatched. This CDR3 is 16 amino acids long. Germline CDR1 LNHDA, CDR2 SQIVND (reference sequence). The CDR3 nucleotides read TGTGCCAGTAGTACCCGCGACAGGGGTGGCGGGTCTGAAGCTTTCTTT. Its protein is CASSTRDRGGGSEAFF.

The V and J genes are TRBV5-1 and TRBJ1-4; 7 nucleotides agree with TRBD1. Trimming cost V 0 bases and J 6 bases; bases outside gene matches: 5. Germline lookup yields CDR1 SGHRS and CDR2 YFSETQ. The CDR3 consists of 15 residues. The CDR3, as DNA: TGCGCCAGCAGCTTGGCAGGGGGAGATCATGAAAAACTGTTTTTT. It codes for CASSLAGGDHEKLFF. Full variable domain (rest looked up from reference TRBV5-1 and TRBJ1-4): KAGVTQTPRYLIKTRGQQVTLSCSPISGHRSVSWYQQTPGQGLQFLFEYFSETQRNKGNFPGRFSGRQFSNSRSEMNVSTLELGDSALYLCASSLAGGDHEKLFFGSGTQLSVL.

This chain links TRBV19 with TRBJ2-7; weak D call: TRBD2 (5 bases). V lost 1 base, J lost 10 bases, and 14 bases lay in between. Germline V gene sequence: CDR1 LNHDA, CDR2 SQIVND (reference sequence). The CDR3 has 13 amino acids. CDR3 region: CASSIALQRVQYF. The CDR3 coding sequence is TGTGCCAGTAGTATAGCCCTACAGAGGGTACAGTACTTC.

CDR3 DNA sequence: TGTGCCAGCAGAGACGCGCGGGAGGGCCCCTACAATGAGCAGTTCTTC. Translated, it gives CASRDAREGPYNEQFF. V usage is TRBV28 and J usage is TRBJ2-1; 9 nucleotides align to TRBD2. Germline values: CDR1 MDHEN, CDR2 SYDVKM. The length of the CDR3 is 16 residues. Unmatched junction bases numbered 8, after V lost 6 bases and J lost 2 bases.

The rearrangement links TRBV7-6 to TRBJ1-5; D perhaps matches TRBD1 (6 bases). Trimming left V 5 bases short and J 4 bases short, with 18 bases between. Germline V gene lookup returns CDR1 SGHVS and CDR2 FNYEAQ. The CDR3 extends over 16 amino acids. CDR3 in DNA: TGTGCCAGCAGCCCGGCCCCCAGGGGAGCGAATCAGCCCCAGCATTTT. The encoded protein is CASSPAPRGANQPQHF.

This sequence joins TRBV6-5 and TRBJ2-2; D not certain. The CDR3 sequence is 13 residues long. Germline assignment: CDR1 MNHEY and CDR2 SVGAGI. The V end was cut by 6 bases, the J end by 3 bases, with 8 bases between. The CDR3 region has the DNA TGTGCCAGCAGACCCGGTTACACCGGGGAGCTGTTTTTT. This encodes CASRPGYTGELFF.

The chain combines TRBV15 with TRBJ2-7; 10 bases are shared with TRBD1. Germline V lookup: CDR1 LNHNV, CDR2 YYDKDF (reference sequence). With 2 bases clipped from V and 9 bases from J, the junction kept 7 bases outside the gene matches. This CDR3 comprises 14 residues. CDR3 region: CATSRPGTGDGQYF. The DNA of the CDR3 is TGTGCCACCAGCAGACCCGGGACAGGGGATGGGCAGTACTTC.

The V gene is TRBV19, the J gene TRBJ2-5; 8 bases map to TRBD2. The V and J ends lost 6 bases and 2 bases, in that order; junction bases with no gene match: 8. CDR1 is LNHDA and CDR2 is SQIVND in the germline V gene (reference sequence). The length of the CDR3 is 15 residues. CDR3 sequence: CASSPRGAVQETQYF. The CDR3 bases are TGTGCCAGTAGCCCGCGGGGGGCGGTTCAAGAGACCCAGTACTTC.

The chain has TRBV9 and TRBJ1-2; TRBD1 might be the D (5 bases). The CDR3 has 16 amino acids. Germline V lookup: CDR1 SGDLS, CDR2 YYNGEE. Trimming took 4 bases from V and 3 from J, leaving 19 bases between them. The CDR3, as DNA: TGTGCCAGCAGCCCCTCGTTGCAGGGCGGACACTATGGCTACACCTTC. Translated, it gives CASSPSLQGGHYGYTF.

The chain joins TRBV9 to TRBJ2-3, with 11 bases that match TRBD2. Per the germline V gene, CDR1 is SGDLS and CDR2 is YYNGEE. This CDR3 spans 12 amino acids. The ends lost 3 bases at V and 9 bases at J; junction bases unmatched: 0. The CDR3 reads CASSGTSGTQYF. The CDR3 DNA sequence: TGTGCCAGCAGCGGGACTAGCGGGACGCAGTATTTT.

The rearrangement uses TRBV12-3 or TRBV12-4 and TRBJ1-5, with no clear D. The V and J ends lost 3 bases and 7 bases respectively, with 10 bases between them. The length of the CDR3 is 13 residues. The DNA for the CDR3 is TGTGCCAGCAGTTTCCAGGTGGTCCAGCCCCAGCATTTT. This encodes CASSFQVVQPQHF.